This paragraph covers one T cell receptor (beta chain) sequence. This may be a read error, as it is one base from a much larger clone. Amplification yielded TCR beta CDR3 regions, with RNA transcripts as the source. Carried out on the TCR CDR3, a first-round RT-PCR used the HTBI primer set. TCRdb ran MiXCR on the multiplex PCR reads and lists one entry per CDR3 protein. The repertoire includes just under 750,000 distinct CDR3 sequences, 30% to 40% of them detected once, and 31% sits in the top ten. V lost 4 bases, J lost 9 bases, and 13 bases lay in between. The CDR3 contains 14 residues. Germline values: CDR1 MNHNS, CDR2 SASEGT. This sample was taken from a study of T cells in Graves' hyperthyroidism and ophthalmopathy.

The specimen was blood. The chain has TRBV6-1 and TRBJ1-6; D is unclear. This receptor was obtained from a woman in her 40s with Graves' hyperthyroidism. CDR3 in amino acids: CASSVNGVSSPLHF. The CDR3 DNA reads TGTGCCAGCAGTGTAAACGGGGTGAGTTCACCCCTCCACTTT.